A single sample gave rise to the 6 T cell receptor beta chains below, sequenced in a study of blood T cell repertoires in COVID-19. Libraries were prepared by immunoSEQ multiplex PCR; TCRdb keeps only in-frame clonotypes and omits some of them. The table includes more than 200,000 clones, around 87% detected once. Input material: PBMCs or T cells enriched from blood (not recorded which). These receptor sequences come from a woman between 50 and 59 years old who had recovered from COVID-19.

There are a few counts of this clone. The V and J genes are TRBV5-1 and TRBJ2-7; D might be TRBD2 (6 bases). V dropped 4 bases and J dropped 1 base, with 18 bases sitting between them. The CDR3 is 16 amino acids. The germline V gene has CDR1 SGHRS and CDR2 YFSETQ. In DNA form, the CDR3 reads TGCGCCAGCAGCCCGGAGGGCGAGGCACTTTCCTACGAGCAGTACTTC. It translates to CASSPEGEALSYEQYF. Drawing the rest from reference TRBV5-1 and TRBJ2-7, the complete variable domain is KAGVTQTPRYLIKTRGQQVTLSCSPISGHRSVSWYQQTPGQGLQFLFEYFSETQRNKGNFPGRFSGRQFSNSRSEMNVSTLELGDSALYLCASSPEGEALSYEQYFGPGTRLTVT.

This rearrangement joins TRBV5-6 to TRBJ2-2; 8 bases map to TRBD2. Germline CDR1 SGHDT, CDR2 YYEEEE. This CDR3 comprises 16 residues. The V gene end was trimmed by 6 bases and the J gene end by 3 bases; junction bases not matched to a gene: 10. The DNA for the CDR3 is TGTGCCAGCACCGTTCGGGCGGGAGGATACACCGGGGAGCTGTTTTTT. Translating it yields CASTVRAGGYTGELFF.

This clone was recorded a few times. The genes are TRBV6-4 and TRBJ2-1; the match to TRBD1 covers 7 bases. The J segment lost 5 bases and the V segment lost 3 bases, leaving 7 bases of the junction unmatched. Germline assignment: CDR1 MRHNA and CDR2 SNTAGT. The CDR3 is made up of 15 amino acids. CDR3 region: CASSEDGQANNEQFF. The CDR3 coding sequence is TGTGCCAGCAGTGAAGACGGACAGGCCAACAATGAGCAGTTCTTC.

The V gene is TRBV21-1, the J gene TRBJ2-1; the table calls TRBD2, which could not be checked here. TRBV21-1 is a pseudogene segment. CDR3 length equals 20 residues. CDR3 DNA: TGTGCCAGCAGCAAAGGTTCAGGACTAGCGGGACAATTCTCCTACAATGAGCAGTTCTTC. Amino acids: CASSKGSGLAGQFSYNEQFF.

The gene calls are TRBV4-2 and TRBJ1-3; D uncertain. In germline, CDR1 is LGHNA, CDR2 YNFKEQ. V lost 6 bases, J lost 2 bases, and 8 bases lay in between. This CDR3 has 13 amino acids. The CDR3 DNA follows: TGTGCCAGCAGTACTAATACTGGAAACACCATATATTTT. It specifies CASSTNTGNTIYF.

The V and J genes are TRBV5-1 and TRBJ2-5; 14 positions agree with TRBD2. Trimming cost V 4 bases and J 4 bases; bases outside gene matches: 6. This CDR3 is 16 amino acids long. Germline V gene data show CDR1 as SGHRS and CDR2 as YFSETQ. The CDR3 is CASSPGTSGSGETQYF. In DNA, the CDR3 is TGCGCCAGCAGCCCGGGGACTAGCGGGAGCGGAGAGACCCAGTACTTC.